These T cell receptor beta chains were read from a single sample in a study of OX40 agonist ivuxolimab in advanced cancers. The assay was immunoSEQ multiplex PCR, and TCRdb's table has in-frame clones only and misses some. The table has roughly 48,000 clones, 70% to 90% seen once. The material was CD4+ or CD8+ T cells sorted from blood, obtained in a trial of the OX40 agonist ivuxolimab. The receptor set was obtained from an adult with an advanced solid tumor such as melanoma, head and neck, liver or kidney cancer. Both conserved end residues are trimmed from each CDR3. The order of the fields is V gene, CDR3 protein.

TRBV21-1 ASSGCDRPPFISSYNEQF
TRBV7-6 ASIGGPGNTIY
TRBV2 ASSEGPNTEAF
TRBV28 ASSSTFLAGGTDTQY
TRBV6-6 ASERDTGELF
TRBV19 ASSIGRNYEQY
TRBV7-2 ASSQDSYEQY
TRBV4-2 ASSQEGTSGYEQY
TRBV14 ASSQVGTAYQETQY
TRBV30 AWRATSNYGYT
TRBV9 ASSDPGTGVDEKLF
TRBV7-8 ASSLDRTSGGEETQY
TRBV28 ASRREWGQPQH
TRBV2 ASSEGQQLSSTDTQY
TRBV7-8 ASSLAVPPEQY
TRBV30 AWRGLSSGGAARLAYNEQF
TRBV6-5 ASRRKGVGYGYT
TRBV20-1 RDGGNTEAF
TRBV6-5 ASSSGTGGDEQY
TRBV27 ASSPTGGEQY
TRBV30 AWSLVSEQY
TRBV19 ASSIGTGLYSNQPQH
TRBV6-5 ASSTPDNYGYT
TRBV7-8 ASSAGGGITDTQY
TRBV27 ASSLQGQGGYGYT
TRBV6-1 ASRTYREGYEQY
TRBV7-9 AGRQGRYHQQY
TRBV7-2 ASRAVGRENEQF